Below, one T cell receptor beta chain is given with its context. This sample was included in a study of blood T cells in healthy people across ages. With a J-beta primer mix and a sample-barcoded 5' primer, a second PCR ran about 7 to 11 cycles. MiXCR was run by TCRdb on the 5' RACE reads, yielding one entry per CDR3 protein. There are approximately 900,000 distinct CDR3 sequences in the sample; about 27% occur only once, and 10% to 13% lies in the top ten. The same sample was also used in a study of T cells of mothers and their children.

Sequencing was performed on blood. This TCR was sampled from a woman aged 40 to 50 in good health.

In DNA form, the CDR3 reads TGTGCCAGCAGCTTAAGCCTAGCGAGCACAGATACGCAGTATTTT. The encoded protein is CASSLSLASTDTQYF. The chain uses TRBV7-2 and TRBJ2-3; possible D gene TRBD2, 6 bases. The germline gives CDR1 SGHTA, CDR2 FQGNSA. The CDR3 has 15 residues. V was cut by 2 bases and J by 0 bases, with 9 bases left in between.